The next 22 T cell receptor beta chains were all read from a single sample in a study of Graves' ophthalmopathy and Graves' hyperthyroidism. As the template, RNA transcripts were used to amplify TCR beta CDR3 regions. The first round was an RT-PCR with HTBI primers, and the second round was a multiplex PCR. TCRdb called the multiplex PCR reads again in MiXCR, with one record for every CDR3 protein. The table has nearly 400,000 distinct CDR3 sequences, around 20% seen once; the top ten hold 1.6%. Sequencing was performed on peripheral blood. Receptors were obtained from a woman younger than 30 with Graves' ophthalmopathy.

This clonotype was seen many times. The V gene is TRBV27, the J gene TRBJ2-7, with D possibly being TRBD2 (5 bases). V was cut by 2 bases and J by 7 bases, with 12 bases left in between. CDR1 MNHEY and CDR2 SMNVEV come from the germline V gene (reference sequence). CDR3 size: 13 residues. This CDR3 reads CASSLRRAGEQYF. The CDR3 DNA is TGTGCCAGCAGTTTAAGGCGGGCCGGTGAGCAGTACTTC.

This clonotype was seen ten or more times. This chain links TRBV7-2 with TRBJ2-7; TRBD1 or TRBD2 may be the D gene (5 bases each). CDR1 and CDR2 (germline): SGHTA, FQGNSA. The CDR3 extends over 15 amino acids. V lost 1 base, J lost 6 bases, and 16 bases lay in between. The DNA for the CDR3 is TGTGCCAGCAGCTTAGGGGGAGTAAATGGGGGCGAGCAGTACTTC. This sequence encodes CASSLGGVNGGEQYF.

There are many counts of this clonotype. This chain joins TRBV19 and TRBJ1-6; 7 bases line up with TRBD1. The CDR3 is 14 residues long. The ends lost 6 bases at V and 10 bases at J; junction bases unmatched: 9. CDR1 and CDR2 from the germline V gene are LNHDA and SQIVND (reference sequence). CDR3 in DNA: TGTGCCAGTAGGAGGAAGGGGGCAGGGTCACCCCTCCACTTT. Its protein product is CASRRKGAGSPLHF.

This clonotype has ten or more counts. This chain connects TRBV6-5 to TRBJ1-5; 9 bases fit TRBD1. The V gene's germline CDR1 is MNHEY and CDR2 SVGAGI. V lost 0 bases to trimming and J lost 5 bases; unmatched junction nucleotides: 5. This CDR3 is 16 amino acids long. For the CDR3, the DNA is TGTGCCAGCAGTTACTCCGGGACAGGGTATCATCAGCCCCAGCATTTT. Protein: CASSYSGTGYHQPQHF.

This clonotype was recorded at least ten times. CDR3 sequence reads: CASSTPGTGTEAFF. In DNA form, the CDR3 reads TGTGCCAGCAGTACCCCCGGGACAGGGACTGAAGCTTTCTTT. V gene TRBV6-1 combines with J gene TRBJ1-1; 9 bases agree with TRBD1. V lost 5 bases to trimming and J lost 5 bases; unmatched junction nucleotides: 6. The CDR3 contains 14 residues. Germline lookup yields CDR1 MNHNS and CDR2 SASEGT.

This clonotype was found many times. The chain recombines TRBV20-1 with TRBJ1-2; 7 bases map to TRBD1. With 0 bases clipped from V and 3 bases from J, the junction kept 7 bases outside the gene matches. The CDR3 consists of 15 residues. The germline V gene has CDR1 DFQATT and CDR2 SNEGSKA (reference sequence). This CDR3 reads CSARDSHRGDYGYTF. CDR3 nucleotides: TGCAGTGCTAGAGATTCCCACAGGGGCGACTATGGCTACACCTTC.

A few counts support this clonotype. CDR3 protein: CASSETDYGYTF. Here the CDR3 DNA reads TGTGCCAGCAGTGAAACAGACTATGGCTACACCTTC. The chain carries TRBV2 and TRBJ1-2; D is undetermined. The CDR3 contains 12 residues. Germline assignment: CDR1 SNHLY and CDR2 FYNNEI. V was shortened by 2 bases and J by 3 bases, with 4 bases between the two germline ends.

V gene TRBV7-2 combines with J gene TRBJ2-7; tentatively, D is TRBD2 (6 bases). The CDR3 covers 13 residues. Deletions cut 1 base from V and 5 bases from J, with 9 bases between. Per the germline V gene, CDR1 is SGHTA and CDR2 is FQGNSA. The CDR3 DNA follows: TGTGCCAGCAGCTTAGGCTGGGGGGACGAGCAGTACTTC. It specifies CASSLGWGDEQYF.

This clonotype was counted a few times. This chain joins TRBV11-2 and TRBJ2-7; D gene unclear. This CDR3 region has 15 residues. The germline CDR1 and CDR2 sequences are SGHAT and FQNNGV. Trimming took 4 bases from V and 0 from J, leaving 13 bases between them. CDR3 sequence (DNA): TGTGCCAGCAGCTCCCTGGGTCTTCACTCCTACGAGCAGTACTTC. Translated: CASSSLGLHSYEQYF.

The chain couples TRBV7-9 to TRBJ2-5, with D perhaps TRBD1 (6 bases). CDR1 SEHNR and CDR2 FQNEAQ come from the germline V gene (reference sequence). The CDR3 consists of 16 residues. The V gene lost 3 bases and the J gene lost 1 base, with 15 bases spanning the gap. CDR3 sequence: CASSFSGTKIQETQYF. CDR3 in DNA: TGTGCCAGCAGCTTCTCCGGGACAAAAATCCAAGAGACCCAGTACTTC.

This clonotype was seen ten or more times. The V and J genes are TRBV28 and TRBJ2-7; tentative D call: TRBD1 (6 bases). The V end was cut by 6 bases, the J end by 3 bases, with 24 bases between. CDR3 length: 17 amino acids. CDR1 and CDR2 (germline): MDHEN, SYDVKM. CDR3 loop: CASSFLGGTGKVYEQYF. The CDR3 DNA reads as TGTGCCAGCAGCTTCCTTGGGGGTACAGGGAAGGTCTACGAGCAGTACTTC.

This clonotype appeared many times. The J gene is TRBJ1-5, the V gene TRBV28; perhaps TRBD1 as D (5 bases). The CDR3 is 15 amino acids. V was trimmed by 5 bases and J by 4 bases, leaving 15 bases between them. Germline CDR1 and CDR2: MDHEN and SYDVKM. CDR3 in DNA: TGTGCCAGCAGTCCCCTAGGGGTTCGGAATCAGCCCCAGCATTTT. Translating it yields CASSPLGVRNQPQHF. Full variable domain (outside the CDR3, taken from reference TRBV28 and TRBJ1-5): DVKVTQSSRYLVKRTGEKVFLECVQDMDHENMFWYRQDPGLGLRLIYFSYDVKMKEKGDIPEGYSVSREKKERFSLILESASTNQTSMYLCASSPLGVRNQPQHFGDGTRLSIL.

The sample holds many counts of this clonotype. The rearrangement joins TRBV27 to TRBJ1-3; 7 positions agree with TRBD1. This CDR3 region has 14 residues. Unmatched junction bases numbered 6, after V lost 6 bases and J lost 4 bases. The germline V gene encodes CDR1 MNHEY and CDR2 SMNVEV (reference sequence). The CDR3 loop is CASRRQGPGNTIYF. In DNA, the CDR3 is TGTGCCAGCAGGAGACAGGGACCAGGAAACACCATATATTTT.

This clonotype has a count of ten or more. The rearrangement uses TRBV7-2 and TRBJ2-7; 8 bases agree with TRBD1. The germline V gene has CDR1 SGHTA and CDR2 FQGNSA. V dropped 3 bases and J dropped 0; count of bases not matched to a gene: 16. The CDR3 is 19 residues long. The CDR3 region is CASSLRGTGLGLSSYEQYF. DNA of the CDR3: TGTGCCAGCAGCTTGCGCGGGACAGGACTTGGCTTAAGCTCCTACGAGCAGTACTTC.

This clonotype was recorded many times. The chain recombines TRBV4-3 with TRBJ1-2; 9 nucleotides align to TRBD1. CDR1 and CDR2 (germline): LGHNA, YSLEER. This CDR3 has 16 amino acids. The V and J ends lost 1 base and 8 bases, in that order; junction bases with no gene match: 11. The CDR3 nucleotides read TGCGCCAGCAGCCAAGCGGACAGGGGTGGCTATCGAGGCTACACCTTC. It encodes CASSQADRGGYRGYTF.

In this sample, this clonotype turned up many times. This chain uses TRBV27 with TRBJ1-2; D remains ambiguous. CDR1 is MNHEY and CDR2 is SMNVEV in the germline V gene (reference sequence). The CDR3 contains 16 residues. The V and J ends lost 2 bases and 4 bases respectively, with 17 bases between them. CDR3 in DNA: TGTGCCAGCAGTTTAAGCTCGGCGTCGGAACCCTATGGCTACACCTTC. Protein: CASSLSSASEPYGYTF.

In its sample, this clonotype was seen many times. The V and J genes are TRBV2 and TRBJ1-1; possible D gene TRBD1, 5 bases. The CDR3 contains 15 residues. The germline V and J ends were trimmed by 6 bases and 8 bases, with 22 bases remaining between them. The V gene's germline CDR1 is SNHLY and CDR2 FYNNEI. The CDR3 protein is CASSRPGTQGQEAFF. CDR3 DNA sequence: TGTGCCAGCAGCCGTCCCGGGACCCAAGGGCAGGAAGCTTTCTTT.

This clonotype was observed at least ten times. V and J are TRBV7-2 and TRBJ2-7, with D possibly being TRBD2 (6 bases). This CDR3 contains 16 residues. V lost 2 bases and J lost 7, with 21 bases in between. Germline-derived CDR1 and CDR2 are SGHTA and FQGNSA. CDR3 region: CASSLLGGAPGGEQYF. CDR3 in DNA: TGTGCCAGCAGCTTACTAGGCGGGGCCCCCGGAGGGGAGCAGTACTTC.

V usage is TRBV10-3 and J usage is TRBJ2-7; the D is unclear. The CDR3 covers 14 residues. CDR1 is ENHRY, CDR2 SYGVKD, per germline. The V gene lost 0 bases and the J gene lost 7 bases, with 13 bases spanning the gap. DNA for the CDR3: TGTGCCATCAGTGAGTCGACCCAGCCTTGGGAGCAGTACTTC. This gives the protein CAISESTQPWEQYF.

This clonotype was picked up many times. The CDR3 region has the DNA TGTGCCAGCAGGGGGGGGGGCTACGAGCAGTACTTC. This encodes CASRGGGYEQYF. The rearrangement uses TRBV12-3 or TRBV12-4 and TRBJ2-7; 7 bases are shared with TRBD2. The CDR3 runs 12 residues. V shed 6 bases, J shed 3 bases, and the junction held 2 bases outside the gene matches.

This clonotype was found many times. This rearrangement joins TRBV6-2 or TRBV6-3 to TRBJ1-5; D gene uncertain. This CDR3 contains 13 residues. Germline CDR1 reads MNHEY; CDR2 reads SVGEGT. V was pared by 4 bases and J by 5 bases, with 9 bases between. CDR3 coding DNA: TGTGCCAGCAGTTCCCTTGTGTATCAGCCCCAGCATTTT. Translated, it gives CASSSLVYQPQHF.

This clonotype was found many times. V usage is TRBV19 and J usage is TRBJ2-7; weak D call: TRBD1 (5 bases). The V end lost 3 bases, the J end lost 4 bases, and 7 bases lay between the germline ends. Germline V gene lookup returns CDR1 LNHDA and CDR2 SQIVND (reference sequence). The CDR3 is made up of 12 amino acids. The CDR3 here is CASSIPGYEQYF. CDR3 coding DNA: TGTGCCAGTAGTATTCCAGGGTACGAGCAGTACTTC.